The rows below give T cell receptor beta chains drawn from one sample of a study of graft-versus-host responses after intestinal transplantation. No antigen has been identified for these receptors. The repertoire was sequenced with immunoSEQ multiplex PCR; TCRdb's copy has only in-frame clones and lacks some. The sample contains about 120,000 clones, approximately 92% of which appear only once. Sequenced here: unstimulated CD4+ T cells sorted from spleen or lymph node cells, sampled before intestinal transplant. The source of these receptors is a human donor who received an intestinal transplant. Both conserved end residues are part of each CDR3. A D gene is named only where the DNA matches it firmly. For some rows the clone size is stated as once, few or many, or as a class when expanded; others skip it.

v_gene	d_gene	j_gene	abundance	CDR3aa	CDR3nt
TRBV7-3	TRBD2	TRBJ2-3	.	CASSRSGGFSDTQYF	TGTGCCAGCAGCCGTAGCGGGGGCTTTTCAGATACGCAGTATTTT
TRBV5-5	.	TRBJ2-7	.	CASSQGGSVAGYYEQYF	TGTGCCAGCAGCCAAGGAGGGAGTGTGGCTGGCTACTACGAGCAGTACTTC
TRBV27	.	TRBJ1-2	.	CASSFRRGEIGYTF	TGTGCCAGCAGTTTCCGGAGGGGAGAAATTGGCTACACCTTC
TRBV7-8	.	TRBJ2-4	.	CASSLAGGVKNIQYF	TGTGCCAGCAGCTTAGCGGGCGGGGTGAAAAACATTCAGTACTTC
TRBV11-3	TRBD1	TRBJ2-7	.	CASSKQTGDRYEQYF	TGTGCCAGCAGCAAACAGACAGGGGACCGCTACGAGCAGTACTTC
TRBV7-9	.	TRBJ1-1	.	CASSQLPETEAFF	TGTGCCAGCAGCCAACTACCCGAAACTGAAGCTTTCTTT
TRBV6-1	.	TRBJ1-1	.	CASSDRWTRNTEAFF	TGTGCCAGCAGTGATCGGTGGACGCGGAACACTGAAGCTTTCTTT
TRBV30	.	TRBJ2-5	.	CAWTERTQETQYF	TGTGCCTGGACAGAGCGGACCCAAGAGACCCAGTACTTC
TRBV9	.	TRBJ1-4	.	CASSVDPTTNEKLFF	TGTGCCAGCAGCGTAGACCCGACAACTAATGAAAAACTGTTTTTT
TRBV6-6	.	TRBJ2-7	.	CASSYPQAAYEQYF	TGTGCCAGCAGTTACCCCCAGGCCGCCTACGAGCAGTACTTC
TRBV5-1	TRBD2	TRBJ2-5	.	CASSLDGTRGETQYF	TGCGCCAGCAGCTTGGATGGGACTAGGGGGGAGACCCAGTACTTC
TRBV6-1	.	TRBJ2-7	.	CASSERRESYEQYF	TGTGCCAGCAGTGAACGGCGGGAATCCTACGAGCAGTACTTC
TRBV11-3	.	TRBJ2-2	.	CASSLDGAITGELFF	TGTGCCAGCAGCTTAGATGGGGCCATCACCGGGGAGCTGTTTTTT
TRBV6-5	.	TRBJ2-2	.	CASSYGRANTGELFF	TGTGCCAGCAGTTACGGAAGGGCAAACACCGGGGAGCTGTTTTTT
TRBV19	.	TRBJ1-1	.	CASSTVGGTEAFF	TGTGCCAGTAGTACCGTTGGGGGCACTGAAGCTTTCTTT
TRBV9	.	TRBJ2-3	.	CASSVAYTDTQYF	TGTGCCAGCAGCGTGGCGTACACAGATACGCAGTATTTT
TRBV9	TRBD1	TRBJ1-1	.	CASSVFGTGDTEAFF	TGTGCCAGCAGCGTATTCGGGACAGGGGACACTGAAGCTTTCTTT
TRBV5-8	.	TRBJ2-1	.	CASSPPGSNEQFF	TGTGCCAGCAGCCCTCCCGGGTCCAATGAGCAGTTCTTC
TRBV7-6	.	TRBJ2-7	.	CASSSGWRDGYEQYF	TGTGCCAGCAGCTCGGGCTGGCGGGATGGCTACGAGCAGTACTTC
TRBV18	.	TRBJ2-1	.	CASSATTAGNNEQFF	TGTGCCAGCTCAGCTACGACAGCGGGCAACAATGAGCAGTTCTTC
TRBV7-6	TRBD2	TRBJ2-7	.	CASSLIAGGPPYEQYF	TGTGCCAGCAGCTTAATAGCGGGAGGGCCCCCCTACGAGCAGTACTTC
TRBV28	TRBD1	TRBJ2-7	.	CASSPPTGEAYEQYF	TGTGCCAGCAGTCCCCCGACAGGGGAGGCTTACGAGCAGTACTTC
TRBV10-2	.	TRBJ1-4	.	CASNPRGSNEKLFF	TGCGCCAGCAATCCTCGAGGGTCTAATGAAAAACTGTTTTTT
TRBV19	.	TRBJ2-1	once	CAISRDASYNEQFF	TGTGCCATCTCCCGGGACGCCTCCTACAATGAGCAGTTCTTC
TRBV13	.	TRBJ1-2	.	CASSPPGGRANYGYTF	TGTGCCAGCAGCCCCCCGGGGGGGAGAGCTAACTATGGCTACACCTTC
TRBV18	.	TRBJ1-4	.	CASSPQQALATNEKLFF	TGTGCCAGCTCACCTCAACAGGCCCTTGCAACTAATGAAAAACTGTTTTTT
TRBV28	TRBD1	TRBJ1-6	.	CASSAGGVNSPLHF	TGTGCCAGCAGCGCAGGGGGCGTGAATTCACCCCTCCACTTT
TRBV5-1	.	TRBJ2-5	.	CASSLARRTRETQYF	TGCGCCAGCAGCTTGGCTCGCCGGACCCGGGAGACCCAGTACTTC
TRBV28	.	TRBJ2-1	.	CASSFPSGNEQFF	TGTGCCAGCAGTTTCCCTTCAGGCAATGAGCAGTTCTTC
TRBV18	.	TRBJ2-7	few	CASSPRGYEQYF	TGTGCCAGCTCACCTCGAGGCTACGAGCAGTACTTC
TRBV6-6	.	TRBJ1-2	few	CASSYSYGYTF	TGTGCCAGCAGTTACAGCTATGGCTACACCTTC
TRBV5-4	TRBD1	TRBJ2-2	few	CASSPSRQGPPSGELFF	TGTGCCAGCAGCCCTTCCCGACAGGGGCCTCCGTCCGGGGAGCTGTTTTTT
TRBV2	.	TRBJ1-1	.	CASSEDRALNTEAFF	TGTGCCAGCAGTGAAGACAGGGCCCTGAACACTGAAGCTTTCTTT
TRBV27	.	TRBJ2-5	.	CASRRHQETQYF	TGTGCCAGCAGGCGCCACCAAGAGACCCAGTACTTC
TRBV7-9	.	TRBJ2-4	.	CASSLSGRVLKNIQYF	TGTGCCAGCAGCTTATCGGGCAGGGTCCTCAAAAACATTCAGTACTTC